This T cell receptor beta chain was recorded in a study of shared clonotypes between healthy human individuals (dated by TCRdb to about 2020). In terms of the full investigation: Three men and two women, aged 18 to 49 years, made up the cohort. For each donor, CD4 naive and CD4 memory were each run on three plates, CD8 naive on two plates, and CD8 memory on one plate. Blood TCR repertoires of 5 or 6 healthy adults were deeply sequenced to estimate repertoire size and the extent of clonotype sharing between individuals. Libraries were prepared and TCR repertoires were sequenced by different laboratories using diverse techniques, in order to increase sequencing depth and limit assay-specific biases. Leukapheresis yielded between about 0.8 and 9.5 billion PBMCs per donor.

Measured from the cysteine to the phenylalanine, the CDR3 is 12 residues long. The sequence is cut down to CDR3 DNA, 36 bases in frame from base 1. V was cut back by 11 bases and J by 8 bases, leaving a gap of 15 bases between them. In the germline V gene, CDR1 corresponds to MDHEN and CDR2 to SYDVKM. TCR CDR3 regions were amplified from genomic DNA by multiplex PCR using the deep immunoSEQ assay. Extracted genomic DNA from each cell subset was spread evenly across all wells of several immunoSEQ 96-well plates, with each plate serving as a replicate. For sorted subsets, about 200 ng genomic DNA, equal to tens of thousands of T cell genomes, was loaded into each replicate PCR. Purified libraries were measured with a Qubit 3.0 fluorometer, size-checked on a Bioanalyzer 2100, and measured again with the KAPA Library Quantification kit. A separate single-read 150-cycle Illumina NextSeq 550 flow cell was used to sequence each immunoSEQ 96-well plate. Per the original workflow: Because only junctional sequences without quality scores were contained in the immunoSEQ output, filtering matching that applied to full-length reads could not be performed. To assign V/J genes and CDR3, sequences were annotated using PyIR, a Python wrapper for IgBLAST v1.9, with IMGT germline references. Any read was removed if the V/J assignment was weak (E-value above 1e-6), the CDR3 was missing, or the read contained stop codons, out-of-frame junctions, or ambiguous translated residues. V3J clonotypes were defined by identical inferred V gene, J gene, and CDR3 amino acid sequence. Percentage overlap between repertoires was computed as shared unique clonotypes divided by the size of the smaller repertoire. RTK rarefaction, the Chao1 estimator, and Recon v2.1 estimates of unobserved clonotypes were used to assess repertoire richness. Generation probabilities were computed with OLGA for all TCRbeta clonotypes obtained by the gDNA method from a few donors. TCRdb re-hosts the immuneACCESS table, in-frame sequences only. Its copies lack some clones; in the studies checked, an unresolved V gene accounts for under half of them, and the cause for the rest is not known. D and trimming come from the DNA, and the V and J calls and clone size come from that table. Across this sample there are about 2.5 million clones, with about nine tenths seen only once. Together, the top ten hold 0.37% of the sample.

Study-level results and caveats: When four donors were compared, the shared fraction of clonotypes was around 5.1% for naive CD4, approximately 3.3% for naive CD8, more than 2% for memory CD4, and roughly 0.43% for memory CD8. Even with the large sequencing depth, rarefaction of the sorted-subset datasets indicated that sequencing was incomplete. Sampling was restricted to blood, and TCR repertoires in tissues likely differ from the TCR repertoires found in blood. Based on pairwise subsampling, the degree of clonotype sharing among donors was expected to be affected by sequencing depth. Because the study included a small number of donors, the genetic and exposure-history diversity represented was limited. Higher generation probabilities were observed for clonotypes shared by all four sorted-subset donors than for non-shared clonotypes. Estimated clonotype richness was generally larger for naive than for memory subsets.

Of note for this clone: Its antigen remains unidentified. The input lacks base qualities; no much larger clone sits a single base away.

Donors were healthy HIV-negative adults with no recently reported acute infections or vaccinations. Only Caucasian adults living in Nashville, Tennessee, USA were represented among the donors. CD4+ T cells were enriched through magnetic negative selection, after which naive cells were positively selected on CD45RA and the remaining negative fraction served as the memory subset. After blood collection by leukapheresis, PBMCs were isolated using Ficoll-Histopaque density gradient centrifugation and then cryopreserved in the vapor phase of liquid nitrogen. Purity and quantity of every magnetically sorted T cell population were checked by analytical flow cytometry. Each sorted fraction had its genomic DNA isolated and then quantified by UV absorbance on a Nanodrop 2000c.

Sequencing was done on a sample of naive CD4+ T cells from PBMCs. Taken with the paper, the label for cell subset or site translates to: CD45RA+ positively selected. The chain couples TRBV28 to TRBJ1-4, and TRBD1 may be the D gene, going by 5 matching bases. The receptor was derived from a young man in good health. Some clones in this sample may be carry-over from other donors' samples. The sequenced DNA is TGTGCCGTGAGGGGTTTCGAGGAAAAACTGTTTTTT. Its translation is CAVRGFEEKLFF.